Below are 18 T cell receptor beta chains sequenced from a single sample in a study of shared clonotypes between healthy human individuals. The method was immunoSEQ multiplex PCR; TCRdb's version includes in-frame clones alone and lacks a portion of them. The table has over a million clones, 65% to 75% seen once. Input material: memory CD4+ T cells sorted from blood. Subset specified: CD45RA-negative fraction. These receptor sequences come from a man younger than 30 in good health.

The sample holds a few counts of this clone. This chain links TRBV19 with TRBJ1-5; the D is unclear. The CDR3 runs 12 residues. V was shortened by 9 bases and J by 5 bases, with 11 bases between the two germline ends. The germline gives CDR1 LNHDA, CDR2 SQIVND (reference sequence). CDR3 residues: CASSSQDQPQHF. CDR3 bases: TGTGCCAGCTCGTCACAAGATCAGCCCCAGCATTTT. Filled out from reference TRBV19 and TRBJ1-5, the complete variable domain reads DGGITQSPKYLFRKEGQNVTLSCEQNLNHDAMYWYRQDPGQGLRLIYYSQIVNDFQKGDIAEGYSVSREKKESFPLTVTSAQKNPTAFYLCASSSQDQPQHFGDGTRLSIL.

This clone was counted at least ten times. The rearrangement joins TRBV4-1 to TRBJ2-2; 9 bases align to TRBD2. CDR3 length: 16 residues. Germline lookup yields CDR1 MGHRA and CDR2 YSYEKL. J gave up 6 bases and V 3 bases, and 8 bases lay outside the gene matches. Here the CDR3 DNA reads TGCGCCAGCAGCCAGCCTTGGACTAGCGCCCCCGGGGAGCTGTTTTTT. As protein: CASSQPWTSAPGELFF.

This clone was seen many times. Other nucleotide sequences in the sample specify the same CDR3. The chain is built from TRBV30 and TRBJ1-1; D is possibly TRBD1 (6 bases). The CDR3 has 13 residues. V was pared by 4 bases and J by 2 bases, with 11 bases between. Germline V lookup: CDR1 GTSNPN, CDR2 SVGIG (reference sequence). CDR3 region: CAWNQGSNTEAFF. The CDR3 nucleotides are TGTGCCTGGAATCAGGGGTCAAACACTGAAGCTTTCTTT.

This chain uses TRBV5-1 with TRBJ2-7; D is perhaps TRBD1 (6 bases). V was shortened by 4 bases and J by 5 bases, with 13 bases between the two germline ends. This CDR3 spans 13 amino acids. Germline CDR1 and CDR2: SGHRS and YFSETQ. CDR3 sequence: CASSPGQPHEQYF. As DNA, the CDR3 is TGCGCCAGCAGCCCCGGACAGCCCCACGAGCAGTACTTC.

The chain links TRBV6-1 to TRBJ2-7; D might be TRBD1 or TRBD2, each matching 6 bases. The CDR3 runs 13 residues. Looked up from germline, CDR1 is MNHNS and CDR2 is SASEGT. V lost 7 bases, J lost 4 bases, and 14 bases lay in between. CDR3 sequence (DNA): TGTGCCAGCAAGGGGGGACGGTTATACGAGCAGTACTTC. Residues: CASKGGRLYEQYF.

The rearrangement joins TRBV19 to TRBJ1-2, with 11 bases identical to TRBD1. The trim removed 1 base at V and 6 bases at J, leaving 7 bases unmatched. This CDR3 has 16 amino acids. Per the germline V gene, CDR1 is LNHDA and CDR2 is SQIVND (reference sequence). CDR3 loop: CASSIGWTGGKNGYTF. DNA for the CDR3: TGTGCCAGTAGTATAGGCTGGACAGGGGGCAAGAATGGCTACACCTTC. Based on the CDR3 plus reference TRBV19 and TRBJ1-2, the full variable domain is DGGITQSPKYLFRKEGQNVTLSCEQNLNHDAMYWYRQDPGQGLRLIYYSQIVNDFQKGDIAEGYSVSREKKESFPLTVTSAQKNPTAFYLCASSIGWTGGKNGYTFGSGTRLTVV.

This chain connects TRBV4-3 to TRBJ2-7; 9 nucleotides line up with TRBD2. Germline CDR1 reads LGHNA; CDR2 reads YSLEER. This CDR3 is built from 14 residues. Unmatched junction bases numbered 15, after V lost 11 bases and J lost 7 bases. CDR3 loop: CADVAGGQGGEQYF. The DNA of the CDR3 is TGCGCCGACGTTGCGGGAGGGCAGGGTGGGGAGCAGTACTTC.

J is TRBJ2-1 and V is TRBV9, with unresolved D. CDR3 length: 14 residues. Germline assignment: CDR1 SGDLS and CDR2 YYNGEE. V lost 4 bases and J 2 bases, leaving 10 bases between the germline ends. The CDR3 loop is CASSLTGPYNEQFF. CDR3 coding DNA: TGTGCCAGCAGCCTAACCGGGCCCTACAATGAGCAGTTCTTC.

This clone was counted a single time. V gene TRBV5-1 combines with J gene TRBJ1-2, with 9 bases lining up with TRBD1. From germline, CDR1 is SGHRS and CDR2 YFSETQ. Losses at the gene ends were 3 bases for V and 2 bases for J; bases not matched to a gene: 11. This CDR3 has 17 amino acids. This chain's CDR3 is CASSSEGTGIGNYGYTF. The CDR3 DNA follows: TGCGCCAGCAGCTCCGAGGGGACAGGGATAGGGAACTATGGCTACACCTTC.

This clone was seen ten or more times. J is TRBJ2-1 and V is TRBV28; TRBD2 matches at 8 bases. The V and J ends lost 11 bases and 7 bases, in that order; junction bases with no gene match: 13. The germline CDR1 and CDR2 sequences are MDHEN and SYDVKM. CDR3 length equals 14 residues. The CDR3 DNA reads TGTGCCCATCGCCGGACGGCTAGCGGGAATGAGCAGTTCTTC. It specifies CAHRRTASGNEQFF.

The gene calls are TRBV11-2 and TRBJ1-2; 7 bases line up with TRBD1. The junction had 7 bases not matched to a gene; V was cut back by 5 bases and J by 7 bases. Germline V gene sequence: CDR1 SGHAT, CDR2 FQNNGV. This CDR3 has 13 residues. This CDR3 reads CASSRQGLSGYTF. CDR3 DNA sequence: TGTGCCAGCAGCAGACAGGGTTTGAGTGGCTACACCTTC.

The rearrangement uses TRBV19 and TRBJ1-2, with a weak D call TRBD1 (5 bases). The CDR3 is 12 residues long. Germline V gene sequence: CDR1 LNHDA, CDR2 SQIVND (reference sequence). V was cut by 5 bases and J by 4 bases, with 8 bases left in between. In DNA, the CDR3 is TGTGCCAGTAGTCCGACAGCCTATGGCTACACCTTC. Translated: CASSPTAYGYTF.

The rearrangement links TRBV4-3 to TRBJ2-7, with TRBD2 identical over 15 bases. This CDR3 is built from 15 residues. Trimming took 4 bases from V and 9 from J; bases not matched to a gene: 7. Germline V lookup: CDR1 LGHNA, CDR2 YSLEER. CDR3 residues: CASSPGLAGGGAQYF. The CDR3, as DNA: TGCGCCAGCAGCCCGGGACTAGCGGGAGGTGGCGCGCAGTACTTC.

The chain uses TRBV7-2 and TRBJ2-3; D is undetermined. This CDR3 has 15 amino acids. The germline gives CDR1 SGHTA, CDR2 FQGNSA. Trimming took off 2 bases at V and 1 base at J, with 10 bases between the two ends. The CDR3 coding sequence is TGTGCCAGCAGCTTACGGCAGGCGGGCACAGATACGCAGTATTTT. As protein: CASSLRQAGTDTQYF.

The chain recombines TRBV4-3 with TRBJ2-3; D call uncertain. Germline CDR1 is LGHNA and CDR2 is YSLEER. Trimming removed 2 bases at V and 6 bases at J, with 3 bases between. The length of the CDR3 is 11 residues. CDR3 nucleotides: TGCGCCAGCAGCCAACTGGATACGCAGTATTTT. Protein product: CASSQLDTQYF.

V is TRBV6-5 and J is TRBJ1-6; D is ambiguous. This CDR3 has 14 residues. Germline assignment: CDR1 MNHEY and CDR2 SVGAGI. V gave up 2 bases and J gave up 7 bases, with 9 bases separating them. CDR3 loop: CASSYGPDNSPLHF. The CDR3 coding sequence is TGTGCCAGCAGTTACGGACCAGACAATTCACCCCTCCACTTT.

This clone turned up a few times. The chain uses TRBV20-1 and TRBJ2-1; D unresolved. Germline V CDR1 and CDR2: DFQATT, SNEGSKA (reference sequence). The germline V and J ends were trimmed by 3 bases and 8 bases, with 5 bases remaining between them. This CDR3 spans 10 amino acids. The chain's CDR3 is CSASHDEQFF. The CDR3 nucleotides are TGCAGTGCTAGTCACGATGAGCAGTTCTTC.

This clone has a handful of counts. The chain carries TRBV19 and TRBJ1-5, with a tentative D call TRBD1 (6 bases). V was trimmed by 3 bases and J by 5 bases, leaving 11 bases between them. The CDR3 length is 14 residues. CDR1 and CDR2 from the germline V gene are LNHDA and SQIVND (reference sequence). CDR3 DNA: TGTGCCAGTAGTATTTACAGGGCCGATCAGCCCCAGCATTTT. It is translated as CASSIYRADQPQHF.